Listed below are T cell receptor beta chains from one sample, sequenced in a study of T cells in Graves' hyperthyroidism and ophthalmopathy. Via MiXCR, TCRdb re-called the multiplex PCR reads, giving one row per CDR3 protein. The sample carries under 450,000 distinct CDR3 sequences, approximately 17% recorded once. Sequencing was performed on blood. The receptors here all came from a woman aged 30 to 39 with Graves' hyperthyroidism that later progressed to Graves' ophthalmopathy. The CDR3 runs from the conserved cysteine through the conserved F or W. D genes are given only for firm matches. Only part of the rows carry a size: once, few, many, or a class if the clone is expanded.

j_call: TRBJ2-1; d_call: TRBD2; v_call: TRBV5-1; clone_size: few; cdr3_aa: CASSFVPPSGKGNEQFF
j_call: TRBJ2-5; d_call: -; v_call: TRBV5-6; clone_size: -; cdr3_aa: CASMQGAQETQYF
j_call: TRBJ1-1; d_call: -; v_call: TRBV3-1; clone_size: -; cdr3_aa: CASSHHQGQAFF
j_call: TRBJ2-2; d_call: TRBD1; v_call: TRBV11-2; clone_size: many; cdr3_aa: CASTRQGRSTGELFF
j_call: TRBJ2-1; d_call: TRBD2; v_call: TRBV4-1; clone_size: -; cdr3_aa: CASSQVLLAGVSEQFF
j_call: TRBJ1-1; d_call: -; v_call: TRBV30; clone_size: few; cdr3_aa: CAWSGGRAWGTEAFF
j_call: TRBJ2-4; d_call: -; v_call: TRBV30; clone_size: -; cdr3_aa: CAWSLPYSGGKNIQYF
j_call: TRBJ2-7; d_call: -; v_call: TRBV28; clone_size: many; cdr3_aa: CASSLLTDYEQYF
j_call: TRBJ2-1; d_call: -; v_call: TRBV18; clone_size: -; cdr3_aa: CAISPPIWGSDEQFF
j_call: TRBJ1-4; d_call: -; v_call: TRBV20-1; clone_size: many; cdr3_aa: CSARVGGAGSEKLFF
j_call: TRBJ1-3; d_call: -; v_call: TRBV19; clone_size: -; cdr3_aa: CASTLSSGNTIYF
j_call: TRBJ1-5; d_call: -; v_call: TRBV6-1; clone_size: many; cdr3_aa: CASRLSNQPQHF
j_call: TRBJ2-7; d_call: TRBD1; v_call: TRBV20-1; clone_size: few; cdr3_aa: CSALRTGVFSEQYF
j_call: TRBJ2-2; d_call: -; v_call: TRBV27; clone_size: many; cdr3_aa: CASSLSYTGELFF
j_call: TRBJ1-3; d_call: -; v_call: TRBV12-3/TRBV12-4; clone_size: many; cdr3_aa: CASSLSGNTIYF
j_call: TRBJ1-1; d_call: -; v_call: TRBV15; clone_size: -; cdr3_aa: CATSRSTLGDTEAFF
j_call: TRBJ2-7; d_call: TRBD1; v_call: TRBV29-1; clone_size: few; cdr3_aa: CSVETGVAYEQYF